This T cell receptor (beta chain) was sequenced for a study of blood T cell repertoires in COVID-19. V lost 8 bases and J 0 bases, leaving 15 bases between the germline ends. CDR3 length: 15 amino acids. Germline CDR1 MGHRA, CDR2 YSYEKL. Some clones are missing from TCRdb's copy, which holds only in-frame ones; the method was immunoSEQ multiplex PCR. The sample comprises 400,000 to 500,000 clones, over 75% of which are singletons, and about 1.5% rests with the top ten. The sequenced sample consisted of PBMCs or T cells enriched from blood (not recorded which). The source of this sequence is a woman between 18 and 29 years old who had been exposed to COVID-19. This chain connects TRBV4-1 to TRBJ2-3; D is perhaps TRBD2 (7 bases). CDR3 bases: TGCGCCAGCCGCAAAGGGGGGGGTAGCACAGATACGCAGTATTTT. The encoded protein is CASRKGGGSTDTQYF.